The entry below gives a single TCR beta chain sequence along with its context. Its target is not known. The method was immunoSEQ multiplex PCR; TCRdb's version includes in-frame clones alone and lacks a portion of them. The sample has around 23,000 clones; less than 85% are singletons. The data are from a study of CD4 T cells in relation to SARS-CoV-2 and coronaviruses. Whole-study context: Controls used an HIV-1 Nef peptide pool or no peptide.

Before the COVID-19 pandemic, during about 2010-2018, CD4+ T cells were taken from unexposed donors. The cells were cultured for roughly 11 days before CD4+ T cells were isolated. As cell numbers allowed, unexposed-donor CD4+ T cells faced SARS-CoV-2 S/N and four cold-coronavirus spikes. The length of the CDR3 is 15 residues. The V end was cut by 0 bases, the J end by 9 bases, with 16 bases between. Germline V CDR1 and CDR2: SGDLS, YYNGEE. The specimen was CD4+ T cells from PBMCs, cultured in vitro. The clonotype originates from a human donor in good health. The chain combines TRBV9 with TRBJ1-3; D gene uncertain. As DNA, the CDR3 is TGTGCCAGCAGCGTAGGTACGCCAGGTCATGGCACCATATATTTT. Translated, it gives CASSVGTPGHGTIYF.